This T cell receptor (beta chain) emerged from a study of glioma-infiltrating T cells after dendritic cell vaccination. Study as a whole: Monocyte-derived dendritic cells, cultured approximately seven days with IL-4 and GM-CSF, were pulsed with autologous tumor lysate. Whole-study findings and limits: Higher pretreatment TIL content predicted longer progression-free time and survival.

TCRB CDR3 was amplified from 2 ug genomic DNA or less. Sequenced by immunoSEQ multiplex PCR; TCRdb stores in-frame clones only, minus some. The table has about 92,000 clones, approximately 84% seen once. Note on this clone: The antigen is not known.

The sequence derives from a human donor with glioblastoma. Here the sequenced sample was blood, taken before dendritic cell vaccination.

CDR3 amino acids: CASSPTGVAYEQYF. The CDR3 DNA reads as TGTGCCAGCAGTCCAACAGGGGTGGCCTACGAGCAGTACTTC. This sequence joins TRBV28 and TRBJ2-7, with 7 bases identical to TRBD1. Looked up from germline, CDR1 is MDHEN and CDR2 is SYDVKM. The CDR3 contains 14 residues. J gave up 2 bases and V 5 bases, and 6 bases lay outside the gene matches. The full variable domain, rest sourced from reference TRBV28 and TRBJ2-7, is DVKVTQSSRYLVKRTGEKVFLECVQDMDHENMFWYRQDPGLGLRLIYFSYDVKMKEKGDIPEGYSVSREKKERFSLILESASTNQTSMYLCASSPTGVAYEQYFGPGTRLTVT.